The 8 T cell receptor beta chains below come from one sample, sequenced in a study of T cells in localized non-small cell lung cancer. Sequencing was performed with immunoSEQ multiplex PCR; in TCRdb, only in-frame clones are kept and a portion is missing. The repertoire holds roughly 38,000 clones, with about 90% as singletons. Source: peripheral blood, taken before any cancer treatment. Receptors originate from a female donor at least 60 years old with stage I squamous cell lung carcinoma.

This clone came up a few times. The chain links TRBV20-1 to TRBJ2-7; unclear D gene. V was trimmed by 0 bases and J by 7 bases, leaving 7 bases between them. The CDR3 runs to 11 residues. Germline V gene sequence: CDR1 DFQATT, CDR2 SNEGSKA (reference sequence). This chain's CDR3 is CSARERLEQYF. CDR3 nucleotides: TGCAGTGCTAGAGAGAGGCTGGAGCAGTACTTC.

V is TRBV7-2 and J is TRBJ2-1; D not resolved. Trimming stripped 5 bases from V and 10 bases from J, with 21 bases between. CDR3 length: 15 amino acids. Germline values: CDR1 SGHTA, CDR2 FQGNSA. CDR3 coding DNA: TGTGCCAGCAGCCAAGGATTCGCCCTACAAAAAGAGCAGTTCTTC. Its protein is CASSQGFALQKEQFF.

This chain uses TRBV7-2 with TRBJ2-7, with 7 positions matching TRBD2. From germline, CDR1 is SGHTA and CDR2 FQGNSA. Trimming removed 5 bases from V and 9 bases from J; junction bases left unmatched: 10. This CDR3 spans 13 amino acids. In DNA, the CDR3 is TGTGCCAGCAGCGTTCTAGCGGAGGGCGTGCAGTACTTC. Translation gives CASSVLAEGVQYF.

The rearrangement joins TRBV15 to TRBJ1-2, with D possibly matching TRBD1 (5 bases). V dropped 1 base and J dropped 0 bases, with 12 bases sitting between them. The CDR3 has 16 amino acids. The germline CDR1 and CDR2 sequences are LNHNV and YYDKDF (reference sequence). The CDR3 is CATSRGGAGPNYGYTF. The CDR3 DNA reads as TGTGCCACCAGCAGAGGCGGCGCAGGGCCTAACTATGGCTACACCTTC.

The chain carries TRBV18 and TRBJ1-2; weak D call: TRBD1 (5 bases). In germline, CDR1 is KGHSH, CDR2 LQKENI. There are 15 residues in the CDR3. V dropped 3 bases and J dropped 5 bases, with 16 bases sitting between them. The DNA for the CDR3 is TGTGCCAGCTCACCGCCGAGGACGGGGCCGTATGGCTACACCTTC. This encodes CASSPPRTGPYGYTF.

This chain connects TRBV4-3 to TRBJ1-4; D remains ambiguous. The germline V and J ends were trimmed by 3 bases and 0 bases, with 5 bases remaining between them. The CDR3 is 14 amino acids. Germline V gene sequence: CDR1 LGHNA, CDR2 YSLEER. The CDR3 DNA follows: TGCGCCAGCAGCCACCCAGCAACTAATGAAAAACTGTTTTTT. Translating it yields CASSHPATNEKLFF.

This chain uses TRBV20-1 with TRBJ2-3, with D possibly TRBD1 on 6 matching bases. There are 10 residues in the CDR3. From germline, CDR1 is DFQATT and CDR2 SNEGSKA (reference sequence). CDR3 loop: CSLRGGTQYF. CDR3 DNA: TGCAGCCTGCGAGGGGGAACGCAGTATTTT.

Here the CDR3 reads CSVESSRRGTEAFF. As DNA, the CDR3 is TGCAGCGTTGAGTCCAGTCGAAGGGGTACTGAAGCTTTCTTT. The V call is TRBV29-1, the J call TRBJ1-1; a possible D gene is TRBD1 (5 bases). This CDR3 comprises 14 residues. From germline, CDR1 is SQVTM and CDR2 ANQGSEA. Between the trimmed V and J ends, which lost 3 bases and 5 bases, there was a span of 16 bases. Supplemented by reference TRBV29-1 and TRBJ1-1, the full variable domain reads SAVISQKPSRDICQRGTSLTIQCQVDSQVTMMFWYRQQPGQSLTLIATANQGSEATYESGFVIDKFPISRPNLTFSTLTVSNMSPEDSSIYLCSVESSRRGTEAFFGQGTRLTVV.